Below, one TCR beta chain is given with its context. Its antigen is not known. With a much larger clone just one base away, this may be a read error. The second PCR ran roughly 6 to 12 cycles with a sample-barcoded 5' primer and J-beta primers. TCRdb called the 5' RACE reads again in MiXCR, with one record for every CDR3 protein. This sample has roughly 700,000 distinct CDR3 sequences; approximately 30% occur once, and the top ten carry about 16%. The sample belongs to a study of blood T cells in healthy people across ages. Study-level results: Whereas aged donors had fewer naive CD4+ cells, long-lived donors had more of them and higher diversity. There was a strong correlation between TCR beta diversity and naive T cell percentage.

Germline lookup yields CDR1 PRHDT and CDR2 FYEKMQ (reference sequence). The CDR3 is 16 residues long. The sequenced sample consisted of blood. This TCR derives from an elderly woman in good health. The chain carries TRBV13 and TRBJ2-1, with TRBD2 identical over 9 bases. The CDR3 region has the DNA TGTGCCGGCAGCCCGGAGGGGGCGGGGGGGCGAAATGAGCAGTTCTTC. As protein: CAGSPEGAGGRNEQFF.